This T cell receptor beta chain was documented in a study of T-cell reconstitution after alpha-beta-depleted transplantation in children. Study findings and constraints: Most T-cell counts and diversity one year after the transplant came from T cells that were newly produced. It was reported that alpha-beta T cells came from several hundred expanded graft clones (about two months after transplant). Where some patients showed high TCRbeta diversity at day 60, it came from recipient T cells and thymic progenitors that had survived.

This clonotype was found many times. Its specificity is unknown. Germline V CDR1 and CDR2: SEHNR, FQNEAQ (reference sequence). V lost 0 bases, J lost 2 bases, and 2 bases stayed unmatched. This CDR3 spans 15 amino acids. During its preparation, the TCRbeta library received unique molecular identifiers. TCRdb re-called the PCR reads through MiXCR, storing one row per CDR3 protein. The sample holds over 450,000 distinct CDR3 sequences, about 11% seen once. The sample was PBMCs, taken before TCRalphabeta/CD19-depleted stem cell transplant. The rearrangement links TRBV7-9 to TRBJ1-1, with TRBD1 identical over 8 bases. The TCR comes from a child aged 2 to 10 with inherited bone marrow failure, due to receive a stem cell transplant. Here the CDR3 DNA reads TGTGCCAGCAGCTTAGCGACAGGGGTTAACACTGAAGCTTTCTTT. Protein product: CASSLATGVNTEAFF. Full variable domain (rest looked up from reference TRBV7-9 and TRBJ1-1): DTGVSQNPRHKITKRGQNVTFRCDPISEHNRLYWYRQTLGQGPEFLTYFQNEAQLEKSRLLSDRFSAERPKGSFSTLEIQRTEQGDSAMYLCASSLATGVNTEAFFGQGTRLTVV.